This is a list of T cell receptor beta chains from one sample in a study of T cell clonotyping in hematopoietic cell transplantation. Clones were read by immunoSEQ multiplex PCR, and TCRdb kept only the in-frame ones, dropping some. The sample consists of more than 9,000 clones, approximately 89% of them appearing once. The sample consisted of peripheral blood mononuclear cells. The receptors here all came from a woman in her 50s in good health. Some clones in this sample may be carry-over from other donors' samples. Both conserved end residues are part of each CDR3. Fields, in order: D gene, V gene, clone size, J gene, CDR3 protein, CDR3 DNA. D genes are given only for firm matches. Part of the rows lack a size; the others show once, few, many or a class for expanded clones.

D: TRBD1
V: TRBV30
size: NA
J: TRBJ1-2
CDR3: CAWKFGTGSNYGYTF
DNA: TGTGCCTGGAAGTTTGGGACAGGCTCTAACTATGGCTACACCTTC

D: NA
V: TRBV2
size: NA
J: TRBJ2-1
CDR3: CASSNRDLSYNEQFF
DNA: TGTGCCAGCTCGAACCGGGACCTTAGTTACAATGAGCAGTTCTTC

D: TRBD1
V: TRBV7-6
size: NA
J: TRBJ2-1
CDR3: CASSLPDRGAYNEQFF
DNA: TGTGCCAGCAGCCTTCCGGACAGGGGGGCCTACAATGAGCAGTTCTTC

D: NA
V: TRBV10-3
size: few
J: TRBJ1-1
CDR3: CAINPDRAALSTEAFF
DNA: TGTGCCATCAATCCCGACAGAGCGGCCCTGAGCACTGAAGCTTTCTTT

D: NA
V: TRBV28
size: NA
J: TRBJ2-5
CDR3: CATTHFMTVQETQYF
DNA: TGTGCCACCACCCATTTTATGACTGTCCAAGAGACCCAGTACTTC

D: TRBD1
V: TRBV11-2
size: NA
J: TRBJ1-1
CDR3: CASSLDPWQGARAFF
DNA: TGTGCCAGCAGCTTAGATCCTTGGCAGGGGGCTAGAGCTTTCTTT

D: NA
V: TRBV7-8
size: NA
J: TRBJ2-7
CDR3: CASSLGRSYEQYF
DNA: TGTGCCAGCAGCTTAGGGCGGAGTTACGAGCAGTACTTC

D: TRBD1
V: TRBV15
size: NA
J: TRBJ1-5
CDR3: CATSRETGGNQPQHF
DNA: TGTGCCACCAGCAGAGAGACAGGGGGCAATCAGCCCCAGCATTTT

D: TRBD1
V: TRBV28
size: NA
J: TRBJ2-7
CDR3: CASTKRDRVPYEQYF
DNA: TGTGCCAGCACCAAACGGGACAGAGTACCCTACGAGCAGTACTTC

D: TRBD1
V: TRBV4-1
size: NA
J: TRBJ1-2
CDR3: CASSQEGRGDYGYTF
DNA: TGCGCCAGCAGCCAAGAGGGCAGGGGGGACTATGGCTACACCTTC

D: NA
V: TRBV9
size: NA
J: TRBJ2-1
CDR3: CASSVLGNSLNEQFF
DNA: TGTGCCAGCAGCGTATTGGGGAACTCTCTGAATGAGCAGTTCTTC

D: TRBD2
V: TRBV6-6
size: NA
J: TRBJ2-3
CDR3: CASSPTSGNRYF
DNA: TGTGCCAGCAGTCCGACTAGCGGGAACAGGTATTTT

D: TRBD2
V: TRBV4-3
size: NA
J: TRBJ2-1
CDR3: CASSQGQGGGAYNEQFF
DNA: TGCGCCAGCAGCCAAGGGCAAGGCGGGGGGGCTTACAATGAGCAGTTCTTC

D: TRBD1
V: TRBV6-1
size: NA
J: TRBJ1-1
CDR3: CASSEGTGGANTEAFF
DNA: TGTGCCAGCAGTGAAGGGACAGGGGGCGCGAACACTGAAGCTTTCTTT

D: NA
V: TRBV7-3
size: NA
J: TRBJ2-3
CDR3: CASGVSGFSTDTQYF
DNA: TGTGCCAGCGGTGTATCAGGATTCTCGACAGATACGCAGTATTTT

D: NA
V: TRBV11-2
size: NA
J: TRBJ2-5
CDR3: CASSLEVRRETQYF
DNA: TGTGCCAGCAGCTTAGAGGTCCGGAGGGAGACCCAGTACTTC

D: NA
V: TRBV28
size: NA
J: TRBJ1-2
CDR3: CASSLYGLLNYGYTF
DNA: TGTGCCAGCAGTTTATACGGTCTACTTAACTATGGCTACACCTTC

D: NA
V: TRBV10-2
size: NA
J: TRBJ2-7
CDR3: CASSEGTSGPYEQYF
DNA: TGCGCCAGCAGTGAAGGGACCTCGGGTCCCTACGAGCAGTACTTC

D: NA
V: TRBV7-2
size: NA
J: TRBJ2-5
CDR3: CASSLWSREETQYF
DNA: TGTGCCAGCAGCTTATGGTCCCGGGAGGAGACCCAGTACTTC

D: NA
V: TRBV28
size: NA
J: TRBJ1-5
CDR3: CASSFFFGAGVVSPQHF
DNA: TGTGCCAGCAGTTTTTTCTTCGGGGCCGGGGTGGTCAGCCCCCAGCATTTT

D: NA
V: TRBV4-1
size: NA
J: TRBJ1-2
CDR3: CASSQEWARANYGYTF
DNA: TGCGCCAGCAGCCAAGAATGGGCCAGGGCTAACTATGGCTACACCTTC

D: NA
V: TRBV7-2
size: once
J: TRBJ2-2
CDR3: CASSLPTGQHTGELFF
DNA: TGTGCCAGCAGCCTACCGACAGGCCAGCACACCGGGGAGCTGTTTTTT